Below, 26 T cell receptor beta chains from the same sample are listed, as sequenced in a study of cytomegalovirus exposure and HLA in healthy donors. The primer mix had 60 Vbeta and 13 Jbeta primers. The data were produced by immunoSEQ multiplex PCR, yet TCRdb's version contains in-frame clones alone and is incomplete. The sample contains about 50,000 clones, 81% of which appear only once. Sequences were obtained from PBMCs. The source of these receptors is a boy between 5 and 17 years old in good health and CMV-seropositive.

As DNA, the CDR3 is TGTGCCAGCAGCCATCCCCGCATCGGGGACAGGGCCCTCGAGGGGGCCAACGTCCTGACTTTC. Translated, it gives CASSHPRIGDRALEGANVLTF. The J gene is TRBJ2-6, the V gene TRBV14, with 9 bases fitting TRBD1. Germline CDR1 reads SGHDN; CDR2 reads FVKESK. This CDR3 has 21 residues. Trimming took 3 bases from V and 4 from J; bases not matched to a gene: 19.

The chain uses TRBV2 and TRBJ1-1; the D gene is possibly TRBD1 (5 bases). The CDR3 runs 13 residues. CDR1 SNHLY and CDR2 FYNNEI come from the germline V gene. Trimming pared 7 bases from V and 13 bases from J, leaving 22 bases between. CDR3 sequence reads: CASKASQGGSGFF. For the CDR3, the DNA is TGTGCCAGCAAGGCCTCGCAGGGCGGAAGTGGTTTCTTT.

This chain links TRBV11-3 with TRBJ2-3, with 9 nucleotides matching TRBD1. Germline loops: CDR1 SGHNT, CDR2 YENEEA. This CDR3 is built from 15 residues. The trim removed 5 bases at V and 0 bases at J, leaving 3 bases unmatched. CDR3 region: CASSPDRGSTDTQYF. DNA for the CDR3: TGTGCCAGCAGCCCGGACAGGGGAAGCACAGATACGCAGTATTTT.

A few counts support this clone. V and J are TRBV28 and TRBJ2-5; a weak D match, TRBD2 (5 bases). Germline V CDR1 and CDR2: MDHEN, SYDVKM. CDR3 length: 13 amino acids. Trimming removed 3 bases from V and 6 bases from J, with 11 bases in between. The CDR3, as DNA: TGTGCCAGCAGTTTGAGTACGGGGAAGACCCAGTACTTC. It translates to CASSLSTGKTQYF.

In this sample, this clone turned up once. The genes are TRBV5-6 and TRBJ1-1; D is possibly TRBD1 (5 bases). V was trimmed by 1 base and J by 3 bases, leaving 16 bases between them. This CDR3 contains 16 residues. Per germline, CDR1 SGHDT and CDR2 YYEEEE. DNA for the CDR3: TGTGCCAGCAGCTTGACCAGGGCGAATTTGGACACTGAAGCTTTCTTT. This encodes CASSLTRANLDTEAFF.

This clone turned up a few times. The gene calls are TRBV7-2 and TRBJ2-5; perhaps TRBD1 as D (5 bases). V lost 5 bases and J 7 bases, leaving 20 bases between the germline ends. CDR1 and CDR2 (germline): SGHTA, FQGNSA. The CDR3 is 15 amino acids. Here the CDR3 reads CASSEASGWGGTQYF. The CDR3 DNA reads as TGTGCCAGCAGCGAAGCATCTGGGTGGGGCGGGACCCAGTACTTC.

This clone was counted a few times. The chain has TRBV25-1 and TRBJ2-1; 7 bases agree with TRBD1. The CDR3 is 15 amino acids. The germline V gene encodes CDR1 MGHDK and CDR2 SYGVNS. The J segment lost 7 bases and the V segment lost 1 base, leaving 7 bases of the junction unmatched. The CDR3 sequence is CASSEFPGQPNEQFF. The DNA of the CDR3 is TGTGCCAGCAGTGAATTTCCGGGACAGCCTAATGAGCAGTTCTTC.

The V gene is TRBV7-9, the J gene TRBJ2-2; D ambiguous. This CDR3 is 13 amino acids long. V was cut by 4 bases and J by 3 bases, with 6 bases left in between. Germline assignment: CDR1 SEHNR and CDR2 FQNEAQ (reference sequence). The CDR3 loop is CASSSLDTGELFF. The CDR3 DNA reads TGTGCCAGCAGCTCTTTAGACACCGGGGAGCTGTTTTTT.

A single count supports this clone. This chain uses TRBV2 with TRBJ1-5; perhaps TRBD1 as D (6 bases). Deletions cut 1 base from V and 2 bases from J, with 9 bases between. CDR3 length: 15 residues. Germline assignment: CDR1 SNHLY and CDR2 FYNNEI. The CDR3 reads CASSEGAGGNQPQHF. The CDR3 DNA follows: TGTGCCAGCAGTGAAGGTGCAGGGGGCAATCAGCCCCAGCATTTT. The whole variable domain, remainder taken from reference TRBV2 and TRBJ1-5, is EPEVTQTPSHQVTQMGQEVILRCVPISNHLYFYWYRQILGQKVEFLVSFYNNEISEKSEIFDDQFSVERPDGSNFTLKIRSTKLEDSAMYFCASSEGAGGNQPQHFGDGTRLSIL.

This chain joins TRBV6-5 and TRBJ1-2, with a weak D call TRBD1 (5 bases). The length of the CDR3 is 12 residues. Per germline, CDR1 MNHEY and CDR2 SVGAGI. The germline V and J ends were trimmed by 6 bases and 4 bases, with 9 bases remaining between them. This CDR3 is CASSDRFYGYTF. CDR3 in DNA: TGTGCCAGCAGCGACAGATTCTATGGCTACACCTTC.

Regarding this clone: The junction and the germline gene differ at one end; a read error may be behind it. V is TRBV7-9 and J is TRBJ2-5; a possible D gene is TRBD1 (5 bases). The CDR3 sequence is 13 residues long. Germline lookup yields CDR1 SEHNR and CDR2 FQNEAQ (reference sequence). CDR3 protein: CSSSRTLLETQYF. Here the CDR3 DNA reads TGTTCCAGCAGCCGGACACTGCTGGAGACCCAGTACTTC.

This clone occurred a few times. The V call is TRBV15, the J call TRBJ1-3; D possibly corresponds to TRBD1 (5 bases). This CDR3 region has 18 residues. Germline CDR1 reads LNHNV; CDR2 reads YYDKDF (reference sequence). Between the trimmed V and J ends, which lost 3 bases and 11 bases, there was a span of 29 bases. The CDR3 loop is CATSSSMKGAEKRRAIYF. As DNA, the CDR3 is TGTGCCACCAGCAGTTCAATGAAAGGGGCGGAAAAAAGGAGGGCCATATATTTT. Combining the CDR3 with reference TRBV15 and TRBJ1-3 gives the whole variable domain DAMVIQNPRYQVTQFGKPVTLSCSQTLNHNVMYWYQQKSSQAPKLLFHYYDKDFNNEADTPDNFQSRRPNTSFCFLDIRSPGLGDTAMYLCATSSSMKGAEKRRAIYFGEGSWLTVV.

The V call is TRBV9, the J call TRBJ2-7, with unresolved D. V lost 4 bases to trimming and J lost 3 bases, with 11 bases between them. Germline V gene sequence: CDR1 SGDLS, CDR2 YYNGEE. This CDR3 has 13 amino acids. The CDR3 loop is CASSPQPNYEQYF. The CDR3, as DNA: TGTGCCAGCAGCCCACAACCCAACTACGAGCAGTACTTC.

The chain recombines TRBV6-5 with TRBJ1-4, with 9 bases lining up with TRBD1. The ends lost 6 bases at V and 8 bases at J; junction bases unmatched: 7. This CDR3 region has 14 residues. The germline gives CDR1 MNHEY, CDR2 SVGAGI. DNA of the CDR3: TGTGCCAGCAGGGAACAGGGGGCTCAAGAAAAACTGTTTTTT. It specifies CASREQGAQEKLFF.

The V call is TRBV7-8, the J call TRBJ2-1, with TRBD1 matching 7 bases. This CDR3 spans 14 amino acids. Looked up from germline, CDR1 is SGHVS and CDR2 is FQNEAQ. The trim removed 5 bases at V and 6 bases at J, leaving 7 bases unmatched. The CDR3 region is CASSPGGVGNEQFF. In DNA, the CDR3 is TGTGCCAGCAGCCCAGGGGGAGTAGGCAATGAGCAGTTCTTC.

The genes are TRBV6-1 and TRBJ1-2; tentative D call: TRBD1 (6 bases). Trimming removed 0 bases at V and 7 bases at J, with 9 bases between. CDR1 and CDR2 (germline): MNHNS, SASEGT. The CDR3 runs to 13 residues. CDR3 region: CASSEADRFGYTF. The CDR3 DNA follows: TGTGCCAGCAGTGAAGCAGACAGGTTTGGCTACACCTTC.

The chain uses TRBV7-6 and TRBJ1-6; possible D gene TRBD1, 6 bases. Germline CDR1 SGHVS, CDR2 FNYEAQ. Trimming shortened V by 5 bases and J by 10 bases, and 18 bases separated the two germline ends. The CDR3 length is 15 residues. CDR3 in amino acids: CASSPSGGHRSPLHF. The CDR3 nucleotides read TGTGCCAGCAGCCCGAGTGGGGGCCACAGGTCACCCCTCCACTTT.

The chain is built from TRBV9 and TRBJ1-1; tentatively, D is TRBD1 (6 bases). Germline V lookup: CDR1 SGDLS, CDR2 YYNGEE. V dropped 3 bases and J dropped 10 bases, with 19 bases sitting between them. The CDR3 consists of 14 residues. The CDR3 DNA follows: TGTGCCAGCAGCGGCCCCCCGGACAGTGGATCAGCTTTCTTT. Translating gives CASSGPPDSGSAFF. The whole variable domain, filled in from reference TRBV9 and TRBJ1-1, reads DSGVTQTPKHLITATGQRVTLRCSPRSGDLSVYWYQQSLDQGLQFLIQYYNGEERAKGNILERFSAQQFPDLHSELNLSSLELGDSALYFCASSGPPDSGSAFFGQGTRLTVV.

CDR3 DNA sequence: TGCGCCAGCAGCCCACCGGGACAGGGCGATAACACCTTC. It yields the protein CASSPPGQGDNTF. The gene calls are TRBV5-1 and TRBJ1-2; 9 nucleotides match TRBD1. The CDR3 is 13 residues long. Germline assignment: CDR1 SGHRS and CDR2 YFSETQ. The V gene end was trimmed by 4 bases and the J gene end by 12 bases; junction bases not matched to a gene: 10. The whole variable domain, remainder taken from reference TRBV5-1 and TRBJ1-2, is KAGVTQTPRYLIKTRGQQVTLSCSPISGHRSVSWYQQTPGQGLQFLFEYFSETQRNKGNFPGRFSGRQFSNSRSEMNVSTLELGDSALYLCASSPPGQGDNTFGSGTRLTVV.

A few counts support this clone. J is TRBJ2-2 and V is TRBV10-2, with D possibly being TRBD2 (6 bases). In germline, CDR1 is WSHSY, CDR2 SAAADI. V was cut by 7 bases and J by 3 bases, with 12 bases left in between. This CDR3 has 14 residues. The CDR3 region is CASTETRYTGELFF. In nucleotides, the CDR3 is TGCGCCAGCACGGAGACTAGGTACACCGGGGAGCTGTTTTTT.

V usage is TRBV19 and J usage is TRBJ2-5, with D maybe TRBD2 (5 bases). This CDR3 has 14 residues. V was shortened by 6 bases and J by 0 bases, with 11 bases between the two germline ends. The V gene's germline CDR1 is LNHDA and CDR2 SQIVND (reference sequence). This CDR3 reads CASSGVKNQETQYF. In DNA form, the CDR3 reads TGTGCCAGTAGCGGGGTGAAAAACCAAGAGACCCAGTACTTC.

CDR3 nucleotides: TGTGCCAGCAGCCCGCTGAGGGCGGGGTCTAATGAAAAACTGTTTTTT. This codes for CASSPLRAGSNEKLFF. The rearrangement links TRBV7-9 to TRBJ1-4; D ambiguous. V lost 5 bases and J 3 bases, leaving 16 bases between the germline ends. CDR1 is SEHNR, CDR2 FQNEAQ, per germline (reference sequence). This CDR3 comprises 16 residues.

The J gene is TRBJ2-5, the V gene TRBV9, with D hard to call. The J call could be wrong; TRBJ2-7 is a better fit for the DNA end. The CDR3 has 13 residues. The germline V gene encodes CDR1 SGDLS and CDR2 YYNGEE. The CDR3 nucleotides are TGTGCCAGCAGCCCCTTTTTAAACTACGAGCAGTACTTC. Protein product: CASSPFLNYEQYF.

CDR3 region: CASSRGTVLETQYF. The CDR3 nucleotides read TGCGCCAGCAGCCGAGGGACAGTCTTGGAGACCCAGTACTTC. The V gene is TRBV4-1, the J gene TRBJ2-5; TRBD1 aligns across 7 bases. The V gene's germline CDR1 is MGHRA and CDR2 YSYEKL. The CDR3 consists of 14 residues. V trimming: 4 bases; J trimming: 5 bases; junction bases outside the gene matches: 7.

The chain carries TRBV7-3 and TRBJ2-5; D gene uncertain. Trimming stripped 0 bases from V and 4 bases from J, with 12 bases between. The CDR3 totals 15 residues. From germline, CDR1 is SGHTA and CDR2 FQGTGA. The CDR3 DNA sequence: TGTGCCAGCAGCTTAACAACCGGGTCCGGAGAGACCCAGTACTTC. Translation gives CASSLTTGSGETQYF.

The V call is TRBV9, the J call TRBJ2-5, with D perhaps matching TRBD1 (7 bases). Germline assignment: CDR1 SGDLS and CDR2 YYNGEE. V gave up 0 bases and J gave up 2 bases, with 14 bases separating them. The CDR3 consists of 16 residues. The DNA of the CDR3 is TGTGCCAGCAGCGTAGATCGGGGGACAGCTCAAGAGACCCAGTACTTC. Translation: CASSVDRGTAQETQYF.